This passage covers 13 T cell receptor beta chains from one sample sequenced in a study of CD8+CD57+ T cells in acquired aplastic anemia. Profiling that covered TCR beta VDJ and CDR3 relied on genomic DNA as its template. TCRdb recomputed calls from the reads with MiXCR, one row per CDR3 protein. The data contain roughly 64,000 distinct CDR3 sequences, around 55% of them singletons. Source material: sorted CD4+, CD8+, or CD8+CD57+ T cells (not recorded which) from PBMCs. These receptors were obtained from a human donor in good health, serving as a control.

This clonotype has only a few counts. The V gene is TRBV12-3 or TRBV12-4, the J gene TRBJ1-2, with TRBD1 as a possible D gene (5 bases). This CDR3 comprises 12 residues. Trimming cost V 4 bases and J 4 bases, with 7 bases left between them. This chain's CDR3 is CASSSGVYGYTF. The DNA for the CDR3 is TGTGCCAGCAGTTCGGGGGTCTATGGCTACACCTTC.

This clonotype was seen repeatedly, ten times or more. A read error may explain this, as a much larger clone is one base away. This chain links TRBV19 with TRBJ1-2; TRBD1 might be the D (6 bases). The CDR3 runs to 14 residues. CDR1 and CDR2 from the germline V gene are LNHDA and SQIVND (reference sequence). The CDR3 protein is CASSPSGEIRGCTF. CDR3 nucleotide sequence: TGTGCCAGTAGCCCCTCGGGGGAGATCAGGGGCTGCACCTTC.

The J gene is TRBJ1-2, the V gene TRBV29-1, with 7 nucleotides matching TRBD1. CDR3 length equals 13 residues. CDR1 and CDR2 from the germline V gene are SQVTM and ANQGSEA. J was trimmed by 2 bases and V by 6 bases; bases with no gene match: 6. CDR3 residues: CSVGQQGNYGYTF. In nucleotides, the CDR3 is TGCAGCGTGGGACAGCAGGGGAACTATGGCTACACCTTC.

The genes are TRBV15 and TRBJ2-3; D may correspond to TRBD1 or TRBD2 (5 bases each). The CDR3 extends over 13 amino acids. CDR1 is LNHNV and CDR2 is YYDKDF in the germline V gene (reference sequence). V lost 8 bases and J 6 bases, leaving 15 bases between the germline ends. The CDR3 loop reads CATSGQGDDTQYF. DNA for the CDR3: TGTGCCACCTCTGGGCAGGGAGACGATACGCAGTATTTT.

This chain connects TRBV19 to TRBJ1-4; maybe TRBD1 (6 bases). V gave up 7 bases and J gave up 3 bases, with 9 bases separating them. Germline CDR1 and CDR2: LNHDA and SQIVND (reference sequence). This CDR3 is built from 13 residues. CDR3 in amino acids: CASNTGPNEKLFF. The CDR3, as DNA: TGTGCCAGTAACACAGGGCCTAATGAAAAACTGTTTTTT.

The rearrangement links TRBV3-1 to TRBJ2-3; unclear D gene. The germline gives CDR1 LGHDT, CDR2 YNNKEL (reference sequence). V lost 4 bases and J lost 6, with 17 bases in between. The length of the CDR3 is 15 residues. In DNA form, the CDR3 reads TGTGCCAGCAGCCCATCTAGGTCGCGCGCGGATACGCAGTATTTT. Translating gives CASSPSRSRADTQYF.

This clonotype was counted a single time. The chain's CDR3 is CASSWDNGYTF. DNA of the CDR3: TGTGCCAGCTCCTGGGACAATGGCTACACCTTC. The V and J genes are TRBV2 and TRBJ1-2; the D gene is possibly TRBD1 (6 bases). V gave up 8 bases and J gave up 6 bases, with 10 bases separating them. Germline CDR1 and CDR2: SNHLY and FYNNEI. CDR3 length: 11 residues.

This clonotype came up once. V and J are TRBV5-1 and TRBJ2-7, with 9 positions matching TRBD2. V lost 0 bases to trimming and J lost 0 bases; unmatched junction nucleotides: 4. The CDR3 consists of 16 residues. CDR1 is SGHRS and CDR2 is YFSETQ in the germline V gene. CDR3 protein: CASSLEVSGSSYEQYF. CDR3 nucleotides: TGCGCCAGCAGCTTGGAGGTTAGCGGGAGCTCCTACGAGCAGTACTTC.

The J gene is TRBJ1-1, the V gene TRBV19; D remains unclear. The CDR3 totals 15 residues. The germline CDR1 and CDR2 sequences are LNHDA and SQIVND (reference sequence). V dropped 6 bases and J dropped 2 bases, with 16 bases sitting between them. DNA of the CDR3: TGTGCCAGTAGGTCGAGTCGCTCTGGAAACACTGAAGCTTTCTTT. It encodes CASRSSRSGNTEAFF.

The rearrangement joins TRBV15 to TRBJ1-1; D possibly corresponds to TRBD1 (5 bases). The germline V gene encodes CDR1 LNHNV and CDR2 YYDKDF (reference sequence). The CDR3 consists of 15 residues. Trimming removed 5 bases at V and 1 base at J, with 14 bases between. CDR3: CATSVPTAANTEAFF. CDR3 DNA: TGTGCCACCAGCGTACCGACAGCGGCGAACACTGAAGCTTTCTTT.

The table lists this clonotype with many counts. The chain has TRBV7-2 and TRBJ1-1, with 7 bases lining up with TRBD1. Germline V lookup: CDR1 SGHTA, CDR2 FQGNSA. This CDR3 contains 15 residues. Trimming removed 0 bases from V and 1 base from J; junction bases left unmatched: 2. DNA of the CDR3: TGTGCCAGCAGCTTAGCGACAGGGACGAACACTGAAGCTTTCTTT. This encodes CASSLATGTNTEAFF. Full variable domain (outside the CDR3, taken from reference TRBV7-2 and TRBJ1-1): GAGVSQSPSNKVTEKGKDVELRCDPISGHTALYWYRQSLGQGLEFLIYFQGNSAPDKSGLPSDRFSAERTGGSVSTLTIQRTQQEDSAVYLCASSLATGTNTEAFFGQGTRLTVV.

In the case of this clonotype: A read error may produce the germline difference seen at one junction end. The chain joins TRBV15 to TRBJ2-5; 9 bases align to TRBD1. The CDR3 has 16 amino acids. Germline loops: CDR1 LNHNV, CDR2 YYDKDF (reference sequence). CDR3: CATSRLAGQGKETQHF. CDR3 bases: TGTGCCACCAGCAGACTTGCGGGACAGGGTAAAGAGACCCAGCACTTC.

CDR3 in amino acids: CASSPPAGVAYGYTF. CDR3 DNA sequence: TGTGCCAGCTCACCACCGGCAGGGGTTGCCTATGGCTACACCTTC. The rearrangement uses TRBV18 and TRBJ1-2; tentatively, D is TRBD1 (6 bases). Germline V gene data show CDR1 as KGHSH and CDR2 as LQKENI. The CDR3 runs to 15 residues. Trimming took 0 bases from V and 4 from J, leaving 12 bases between them.